The 14 T cell receptor beta chains given below trace back to one sample, sequenced in a study of long-term antiretroviral therapy in people with HIV. Researchers report immunoSEQ v3.0 was run at survey level. Assay: immunoSEQ multiplex PCR; the TCRdb copy retains only in-frame clones and omits some. The table has some 29,000 clones, around nine tenths seen once. The specimen was unsorted PBMCs, collected 0.5 years after starting antiretroviral therapy. These receptors came from a woman aged 18-30 years with HIV.

The V and J genes are TRBV5-8 and TRBJ2-1, with D tentatively TRBD1 or TRBD2 (5 bases each). Between the trimmed V and J ends, which lost 0 bases and 2 bases, there was a span of 15 bases. The CDR3 is 17 amino acids. Germline V lookup: CDR1 SGHTS, CDR2 YDEGEE. The CDR3 coding sequence is TGTGCCAGCAGCTTGGAGTTTGGGACGTCTACCTACAATGAGCAGTTCTTC. Translation gives CASSLEFGTSTYNEQFF.

As DNA, the CDR3 is TGTGCCAGCAGCTTAGCTGGGACAGGGGGCAACTATGGCTACACCTTC. This sequence encodes CASSLAGTGGNYGYTF. The V call is TRBV11-2, the J call TRBJ1-2; 12 bases agree with TRBD1. The V and J ends lost 1 base and 2 bases, in that order; junction bases with no gene match: 2. Germline V gene sequence: CDR1 SGHAT, CDR2 FQNNGV. The CDR3 has 16 amino acids.

This sequence joins TRBV9 and TRBJ1-2, with D perhaps TRBD1 (5 bases). The CDR3 runs 15 residues. Germline-derived CDR1 and CDR2 are SGDLS and YYNGEE. The germline V and J ends were trimmed by 4 bases and 7 bases, with 20 bases remaining between them. Written as DNA, the CDR3 is TGTGCCAGCAGCCCTCGCACCAGGGAAACCAGTGGCTACACCTTC. Translated: CASSPRTRETSGYTF.

The chain carries TRBV7-9 and TRBJ2-3; a possible D gene is TRBD1 (5 bases). Germline V CDR1 and CDR2: SEHNR, FQNEAQ (reference sequence). This CDR3 contains 15 residues. Trimming took 3 bases from V and 4 from J, leaving 14 bases between them. The CDR3, as DNA: TGTGCCAGCAGCTTCCCGACGCAGGGCCCAGATACGCAGTATTTT. Translated, it gives CASSFPTQGPDTQYF. Full variable domain (missing parts from reference TRBV7-9 and TRBJ2-3): DTGVSQNPRHKITKRGQNVTFRCDPISEHNRLYWYRQTLGQGPEFLTYFQNEAQLEKSRLLSDRFSAERPKGSFSTLEIQRTEQGDSAMYLCASSFPTQGPDTQYFGPGTRLTVL.

The chain joins TRBV4-2 to TRBJ1-1; no definite D call. Trimming pared 0 bases from V and 6 bases from J, leaving 14 bases between. The CDR3 is 15 residues long. CDR1 and CDR2 from the germline V gene are LGHNA and YNFKEQ. The CDR3 here is CASSQDRLPSSEAFF. The CDR3 DNA reads TGTGCCAGCAGCCAAGATAGGCTCCCCTCCTCTGAAGCTTTCTTT.

The chain is built from TRBV10-3 and TRBJ2-1, with 7 bases matching TRBD1. Germline V lookup: CDR1 ENHRY, CDR2 SYGVKD. With 6 bases clipped from V and 8 bases from J, the junction kept 4 bases outside the gene matches. The CDR3 has 12 amino acids. CDR3 DNA sequence: TGTGCCATCAGGCGACAGGGCGATGAGCAGTTCTTC. This encodes CAIRRQGDEQFF.

The chain is built from TRBV19 and TRBJ1-5; no firm D call. V lost 7 bases to trimming and J lost 1 base, with 8 bases between them. The CDR3 covers 13 residues. Germline V gene lookup returns CDR1 LNHDA and CDR2 SQIVND (reference sequence). The CDR3 is CASTQQSNQPQHF. The CDR3 DNA reads as TGTGCCAGTACACAACAGAGCAATCAGCCCCAGCATTTT. The variable domain in full, with the rest retrieved from reference TRBV19 and TRBJ1-5, is DGGITQSPKYLFRKEGQNVTLSCEQNLNHDAMYWYRQDPGQGLRLIYYSQIVNDFQKGDIAEGYSVSREKKESFPLTVTSAQKNPTAFYLCASTQQSNQPQHFGDGTRLSIL.

The CDR3 spells CASSLLAGGIGELFF. As DNA, the CDR3 is TGTGCCAGCAGTTTACTAGCGGGAGGGATCGGGGAGCTGTTTTTT. This rearrangement joins TRBV28 to TRBJ2-2; 12 bases fit TRBD2. J was trimmed by 7 bases and V by 2 bases; bases with no gene match: 2. Per the germline V gene, CDR1 is MDHEN and CDR2 is SYDVKM. The CDR3 is 15 amino acids.

V gene TRBV11-3 combines with J gene TRBJ1-2; D possibly corresponds to TRBD1 (5 bases). This CDR3 spans 14 amino acids. V dropped 3 bases and J dropped 10 bases, with 18 bases sitting between them. Germline CDR1 reads SGHNT; CDR2 reads YENEEA. The CDR3 coding sequence is TGTGCCAGCAGCTTTACCGGGACCTCACTTGACTACACCTTC. Its translation: CASSFTGTSLDYTF.

The chain is built from TRBV27 and TRBJ1-2; D uncertain. Germline V lookup: CDR1 MNHEY, CDR2 SMNVEV (reference sequence). There are 13 residues in the CDR3. V dropped 4 bases and J dropped 4 bases, with 10 bases sitting between them. The CDR3 DNA follows: TGTGCCAGCAGTTCTCAGGTTAGCTATGGCTACACCTTC. Amino acid sequence: CASSSQVSYGYTF.

The J gene is TRBJ2-7, the V gene TRBV2, with D possibly TRBD1 on 6 matching bases. The CDR3 is 14 residues long. Between the trimmed V and J ends, which lost 7 bases and 0 bases, there was a span of 13 bases. CDR1 is SNHLY, CDR2 FYNNEI, per germline. The CDR3 DNA sequence: TGTGCCAGCAAAGGACAGCTAAGCTCCTACGAGCAGTACTTC. The encoded protein is CASKGQLSSYEQYF.

The chain joins TRBV27 to TRBJ2-1; D unresolved. The CDR3 is 13 residues long. Germline CDR1 MNHEY, CDR2 SMNVEV (reference sequence). Trimming stripped 2 bases from V and 4 bases from J, with 6 bases between. The CDR3 coding sequence is TGTGCCAGCAGTTTAAATAGTTACAATGAGCAGTTCTTC. Translating gives CASSLNSYNEQFF.

This clone was seen only a few times. In DNA, the CDR3 is TGTGCCAGTAGCATGACTAGCGGAGACTACAATGAGCAGTTCTTC. Protein sequence: CASSMTSGDYNEQFF. The chain links TRBV19 to TRBJ2-1; TRBD2 matches at 9 bases. CDR1 and CDR2 from the germline V gene are LNHDA and SQIVND (reference sequence). Germline trimming cut 6 bases from V and 3 bases from J; bases unmatched to any gene: 6. The CDR3 runs to 15 residues.

The rearrangement joins TRBV11-2 to TRBJ2-5; TRBD2 is a possible D gene (6 bases). The CDR3 covers 11 residues. Germline V gene lookup returns CDR1 SGHAT and CDR2 FQNNGV. V dropped 8 bases and J dropped 5 bases, with 9 bases sitting between them. This CDR3 is CASGGSETQYF. The CDR3 region has the DNA TGTGCCAGCGGAGGGAGCGAGACCCAGTACTTC.